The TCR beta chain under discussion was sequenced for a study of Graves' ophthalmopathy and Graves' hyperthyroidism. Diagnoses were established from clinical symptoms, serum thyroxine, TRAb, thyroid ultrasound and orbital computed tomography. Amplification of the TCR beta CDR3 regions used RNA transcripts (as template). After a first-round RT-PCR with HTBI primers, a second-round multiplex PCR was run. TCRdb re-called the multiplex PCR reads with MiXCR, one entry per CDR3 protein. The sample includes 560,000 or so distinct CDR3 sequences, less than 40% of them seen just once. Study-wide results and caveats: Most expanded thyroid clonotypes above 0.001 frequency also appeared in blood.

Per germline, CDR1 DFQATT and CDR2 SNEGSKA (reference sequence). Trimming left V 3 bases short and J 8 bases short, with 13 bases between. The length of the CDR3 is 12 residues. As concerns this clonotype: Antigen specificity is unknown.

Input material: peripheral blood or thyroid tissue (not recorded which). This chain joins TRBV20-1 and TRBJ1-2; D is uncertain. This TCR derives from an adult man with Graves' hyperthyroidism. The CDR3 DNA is TGCAGTGCTAGCGACGGGGAGGGAGGCTACACCTTC. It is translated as CSASDGEGGYTF.